This TCR beta chain comes out of a study of T cell responses to AZD1222 COVID-19 vaccine. Measured with immunoSEQ multiplex PCR; TCRdb has only the in-frame clones, and not every one. Of tens of thousands of clones in the sample, about 89% were seen once. Concerning this clone: What it binds is not known.

Broader study findings: Without day 14 samples, only post-peak T cell repertoires were studied.

The clonotype was recovered from an adult who received the AZD1222 COVID-19 vaccine. The sample in question was peripheral blood, obtained 28 days after the second AZD1222 dose.

The CDR3 region is CASGQEPGDTEAFF. The CDR3 DNA follows: TGTGCCAGCGGACAAGAACCGGGGGACACTGAAGCTTTCTTT. The rearrangement joins TRBV18 to TRBJ1-1, with D maybe TRBD1 (5 bases). Germline V gene sequence: CDR1 KGHSH, CDR2 LQKENI. This CDR3 is 14 amino acids long. Trimming removed 8 bases at V and 3 bases at J, with 16 bases between.